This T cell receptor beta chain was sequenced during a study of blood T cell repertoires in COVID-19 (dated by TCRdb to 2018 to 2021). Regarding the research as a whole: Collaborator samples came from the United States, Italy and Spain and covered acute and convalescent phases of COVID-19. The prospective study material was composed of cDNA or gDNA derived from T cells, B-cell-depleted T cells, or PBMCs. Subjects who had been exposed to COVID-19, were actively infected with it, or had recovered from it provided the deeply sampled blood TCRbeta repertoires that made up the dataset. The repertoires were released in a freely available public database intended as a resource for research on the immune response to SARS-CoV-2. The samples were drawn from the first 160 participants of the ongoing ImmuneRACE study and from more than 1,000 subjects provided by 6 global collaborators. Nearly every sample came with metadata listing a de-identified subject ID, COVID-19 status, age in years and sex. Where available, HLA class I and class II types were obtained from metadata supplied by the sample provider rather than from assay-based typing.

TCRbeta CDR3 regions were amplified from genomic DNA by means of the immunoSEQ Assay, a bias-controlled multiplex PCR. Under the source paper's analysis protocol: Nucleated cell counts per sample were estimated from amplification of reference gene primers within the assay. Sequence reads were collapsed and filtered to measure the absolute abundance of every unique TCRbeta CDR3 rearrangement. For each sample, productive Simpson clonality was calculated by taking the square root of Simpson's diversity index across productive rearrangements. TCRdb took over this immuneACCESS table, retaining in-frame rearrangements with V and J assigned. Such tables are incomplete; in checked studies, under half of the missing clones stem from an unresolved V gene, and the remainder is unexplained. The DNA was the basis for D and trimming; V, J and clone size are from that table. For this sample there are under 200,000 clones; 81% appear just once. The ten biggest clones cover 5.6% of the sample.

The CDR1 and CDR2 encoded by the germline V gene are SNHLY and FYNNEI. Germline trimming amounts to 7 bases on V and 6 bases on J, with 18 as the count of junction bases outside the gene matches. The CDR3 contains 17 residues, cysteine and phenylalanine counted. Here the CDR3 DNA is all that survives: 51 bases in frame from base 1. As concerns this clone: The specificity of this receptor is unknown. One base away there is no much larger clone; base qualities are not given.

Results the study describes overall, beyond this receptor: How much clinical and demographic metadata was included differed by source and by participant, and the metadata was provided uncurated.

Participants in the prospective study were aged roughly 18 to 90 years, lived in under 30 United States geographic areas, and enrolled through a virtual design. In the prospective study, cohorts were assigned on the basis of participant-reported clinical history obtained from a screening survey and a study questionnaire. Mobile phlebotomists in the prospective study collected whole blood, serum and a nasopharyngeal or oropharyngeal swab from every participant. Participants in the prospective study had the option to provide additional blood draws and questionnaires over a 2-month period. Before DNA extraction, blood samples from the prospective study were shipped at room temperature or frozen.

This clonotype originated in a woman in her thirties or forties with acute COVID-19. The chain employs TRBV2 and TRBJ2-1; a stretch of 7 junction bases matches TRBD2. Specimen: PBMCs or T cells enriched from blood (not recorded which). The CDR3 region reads CASKALSGTGVFNEQFF. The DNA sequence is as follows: TGTGCCAGCAAGGCCCTGAGCGGGACGGGGGTTTTCAATGAGCAGTTCTTC.